The rows below give T cell receptor beta chains drawn from one sample of a study of shared clonotypes between healthy human individuals. The protocol was immunoSEQ multiplex PCR, while the TCRdb copy is restricted to in-frame clones and leaves out a portion. The sample contains over a million clones, over 95% of which appear only once. Sample: naive CD4+ T cells sorted from blood. These receptors were taken from a man under 40 in good health. CDR3s include the opening cysteine and the closing phenylalanine or tryptophan. Each record gives: D gene, CDR3 length, V gene, J gene, CDR3 protein. The D gene is left open where the match is weak.

TRBD2,20,TRBV7-6,TRBJ2-1,CASSSRLASLLFSSYNEQFF
.,15,TRBV5-4,TRBJ2-2,CASSFGRPNTGELFF
.,16,TRBV7-9,TRBJ2-5,CASRLNSRTVVETQYF
.,12,TRBV28,TRBJ2-2,CASSLPTGELFF
.,13,TRBV29-1,TRBJ1-1,CSVESRMNTEAFF
.,14,TRBV11-3,TRBJ2-1,CASSPRDSYNEQFF
.,14,TRBV19,TRBJ1-2,CASSIVGGNYGYTF
.,14,TRBV4-3,TRBJ2-7,CASSRGLDSYEQYF
.,15,TRBV7-3,TRBJ2-6,CASSLKGSGANVLTF
.,17,TRBV7-2,TRBJ2-7,CASSLRWDSRFSYEQYF
.,13,TRBV14,TRBJ2-1,CASSQIIGQEQFF
TRBD2,13,TRBV9,TRBJ2-1,CASGAGAYNEQFF
.,14,TRBV9,TRBJ1-4,CASRYRERGEKLFF
TRBD2,13,TRBV11-2,TRBJ2-5,CASSFSGQETQYF
TRBD1,17,TRBV18,TRBJ2-3,CASTSEDRAHGTDTQYF
.,15,TRBV6-4,TRBJ2-1,CASSEFGGTYNEQFF
.,15,TRBV2,TRBJ1-2,CASSEESSRIYGYTF
TRBD2,17,TRBV11-2,TRBJ2-3,CASSLELAGNPADTQYF
TRBD1,14,TRBV9,TRBJ1-4,CASSEGQGNEKLFF